The 4 T cell receptor beta chains below come from one sample, sequenced in a study of T cell changes during pregnancy in multiple sclerosis. The method was immunoSEQ multiplex PCR; TCRdb's version includes in-frame clones alone and lacks a portion of them. The profile shows about 69,000 clones, roughly 90% of them singletons. This specimen was CD4+ T cells from peripheral blood mononuclear cells, taken in the third trimester of pregnancy. These receptors were taken from a female donor in good health, enrolled as a control in a pregnancy study.

This rearrangement joins TRBV19 to TRBJ1-2, with TRBD1 matching 8 bases. The length of the CDR3 is 12 residues. V was clipped by 6 bases and J by 8 bases; unmatched bases: 5. Germline CDR1 is LNHDA and CDR2 is SQIVND (reference sequence). This CDR3 is CASSRTGSGYTF. CDR3 DNA: TGTGCCAGTAGCCGGACAGGGAGCGGCTACACCTTC.

DNA for the CDR3: TGTGCCAGCAGCTTAGCCCTAGTCGGGGGATTCAATGAGCAGTTCTTC. Translating it yields CASSLALVGGFNEQFF. J is TRBJ2-1 and V is TRBV7-6, with D perhaps matching TRBD2 (6 bases). The germline V gene has CDR1 SGHVS and CDR2 FNYEAQ. The V end lost 0 bases, the J end lost 6 bases, and 15 bases lay between the germline ends. This CDR3 contains 16 residues.

The chain couples TRBV5-1 to TRBJ1-1; 7 nucleotides align to TRBD1. Germline CDR1 is SGHRS and CDR2 is YFSETQ. With 3 bases clipped from V and 5 bases from J, the junction kept 7 bases outside the gene matches. There are 14 residues in the CDR3. Here the CDR3 DNA reads TGCGCCAGCAGCTCCAGACAGGGAAAAACTGAAGCTTTCTTT. Its protein product is CASSSRQGKTEAFF.

This chain connects TRBV19 to TRBJ1-5, with D uncertain. The CDR3 runs 14 residues. Germline-derived CDR1 and CDR2 are LNHDA and SQIVND (reference sequence). V shed 7 bases and J shed 1 base, with 11 bases lying between them. The CDR3 region is CASTRGRSNQPQHF. The DNA of the CDR3 is TGTGCCAGTACAAGAGGGAGGAGCAATCAGCCCCAGCATTTT.